This entry lists 20 T cell receptor beta chains sequenced from one sample in a study of low-dose radiotherapy and immunotherapy resistance in tumors. Stated time point: before trial treatment. cDNA synthesis used a TRAV/TRBV-specific primer set for both chains. PCR amplification of the TCRs was performed with Phusion for 15 to 25 PCR cycles, and it relied on a constant-region primer together with a V-primer adapter. TCRdb called the reads again in MiXCR, with one record for every CDR3 protein. The table shows approximately 90,000 distinct CDR3 sequences, with roughly 9% occurring only once. This sample comprised PBMCs, obtained before treatment. These TCRs come from a male donor with prostate cancer.

This clonotype was recorded at least ten times. This chain uses TRBV3-1 with TRBJ2-5, with a possible D match to TRBD1 (6 bases). Germline CDR1 LGHDT, CDR2 YNNKEL (reference sequence). The CDR3 loop spans 13 amino acids. Deletions cut 2 bases from V and 5 bases from J, with 9 bases between. The CDR3 DNA follows: TGTGCCAGCAGCCAATTCCAGGGGGAGACCCAGTACTTC. Translation: CASSQFQGETQYF.

This clonotype has ten or more counts. This chain links TRBV2 with TRBJ2-5; 11 bases are shared with TRBD2. CDR3 length equals 14 residues. J lost 3 bases, V lost 6 bases, and 3 bases had no gene match. Germline V lookup: CDR1 SNHLY, CDR2 FYNNEI. The CDR3 here is CASRLAGAKETQYF. DNA of the CDR3: TGTGCCAGCAGACTAGCGGGGGCAAAAGAGACCCAGTACTTC. The full variable domain, with the rest looked up from reference TRBV2 and TRBJ2-5, is EPEVTQTPSHQVTQMGQEVILRCVPISNHLYFYWYRQILGQKVEFLVSFYNNEISEKSEIFDDQFSVERPDGSNFTLKIRSTKLEDSAMYFCASRLAGAKETQYFGPGTRLLVL.

In this sample, this clonotype turned up many times. V is TRBV28 and J is TRBJ1-6; no reliable D call. Between the trimmed V and J ends, which lost 6 bases and 9 bases, there was a span of 9 bases. This CDR3 is 12 amino acids long. Per germline, CDR1 MDHEN and CDR2 SYDVKM. The CDR3 DNA is TGTGCCAGCAGCCGACCCACTTCACCCCTCCACTTT. The encoded protein is CASSRPTSPLHF.

This clonotype was picked up many times. The chain uses TRBV3-1 and TRBJ2-5; 9 positions agree with TRBD2. Germline CDR1 LGHDT, CDR2 YNNKEL (reference sequence). This CDR3 is 14 amino acids long. The V segment lost 4 bases and the J segment 9 bases; nucleotides outside the gene matches: 9. The chain's CDR3 is CASSLSSGKGAQYF. The CDR3 nucleotides are TGTGCCAGCAGCCTTTCTAGCGGGAAGGGAGCCCAGTACTTC.

Regarding this clonotype: A clone one base away is much larger, so this may be a read error. The chain uses TRBV5-1 and TRBJ2-1; 7 bases agree with TRBD2. V lost 4 bases, J lost 6 bases, and 13 bases stayed unmatched. The CDR3 length is 16 residues. Germline V CDR1 and CDR2: SGHRS, YFSETQ. CDR3 sequence (DNA): TGCGCCAGCAGCCCGGGGACTAAACCCTCGGGCAATGAGCAGTTCTTC. Protein product: CASSPGTKPSGNEQFF.

In its sample, this clonotype was seen many times. V and J are TRBV3-1 and TRBJ2-1; 12 nucleotides line up with TRBD2. The CDR3 sequence is 19 residues long. CDR1 and CDR2 from the germline V gene are LGHDT and YNNKEL (reference sequence). J was trimmed by 2 bases and V by 5 bases; bases with no gene match: 13. The CDR3 DNA reads as TGTGCCAGCAGCGCCACTATGACTAGCGGGAGACAGGCCTACAATGAGCAGTTCTTC. It yields the protein CASSATMTSGRQAYNEQFF.

This clonotype was detected ten times or more. The chain's CDR3 is CASSPRQGGSYNEQFF. The CDR3 nucleotides are TGTGCCAGCAGCCCCAGACAGGGTGGCTCCTACAATGAGCAGTTCTTC. The rearrangement uses TRBV3-1 and TRBJ2-1; 7 bases line up with TRBD1. CDR3 length: 16 residues. J gave up 0 bases and V 4 bases, and 6 bases lay outside the gene matches. The germline gives CDR1 LGHDT, CDR2 YNNKEL (reference sequence).

This clonotype showed up many times. This rearrangement joins TRBV7-2 to TRBJ2-3, with 7 bases that match TRBD1. V shed 6 bases, J shed 0 bases, and the junction held 3 bases outside the gene matches. This CDR3 contains 14 residues. CDR1 and CDR2 from the germline V gene are SGHTA and FQGNSA. CDR3 region: CASRTGLSTDTQYF. The DNA of the CDR3 is TGTGCCAGCAGGACAGGGTTGAGCACAGATACGCAGTATTTT.

This clonotype was recorded at least ten times. This chain links TRBV7-2 with TRBJ2-5; either TRBD1 or TRBD2 may fit D (7 bases each). V shed 0 bases and J shed 2 bases, with 13 bases lying between them. Germline CDR1 is SGHTA and CDR2 is FQGNSA. The CDR3 is made up of 16 amino acids. The CDR3 here is CASSLAQGGKQETQYF. CDR3 in DNA: TGTGCCAGCAGCTTAGCCCAGGGGGGGAAGCAAGAGACCCAGTACTTC. The variable domain in full, completed from reference TRBV7-2 and TRBJ2-5, reads GAGVSQSPSNKVTEKGKDVELRCDPISGHTALYWYRQSLGQGLEFLIYFQGNSAPDKSGLPSDRFSAERTGGSVSTLTIQRTQQEDSAVYLCASSLAQGGKQETQYFGPGTRLLVL.

At least ten counts were recorded for this clonotype. The V and J genes are TRBV12-3 or TRBV12-4 and TRBJ2-1, with TRBD2 as a possible D gene (6 bases). Trimming cost V 6 bases and J 4 bases, with 19 bases left between them. The CDR3 is 16 residues long. The CDR3 is CASRPGGAGGYNEQFF. CDR3 coding DNA: TGTGCCAGCAGGCCCGGAGGGGCGGGCGGATACAATGAGCAGTTCTTC.

V gene TRBV9 combines with J gene TRBJ2-1, with TRBD1 matching over 10 bases. CDR1 and CDR2 from the germline V gene are SGDLS and YYNGEE. Germline trimming cut 2 bases from V and 7 bases from J; bases unmatched to any gene: 9. The CDR3 is 16 residues long. The CDR3 DNA reads TGTGCCAGCAGCGTTTCGGACAGGGGGATCTTTAATGAGCAGTTCTTC. This sequence encodes CASSVSDRGIFNEQFF.

This clonotype was seen many times. This chain links TRBV20-1 with TRBJ2-7; maybe TRBD1 (6 bases). Trimming pared 0 bases from V and 0 bases from J, leaving 12 bases between. The CDR3 extends over 15 amino acids. From germline, CDR1 is DFQATT and CDR2 SNEGSKA (reference sequence). The CDR3 sequence is CSARDPRQDSYEQYF. The CDR3 coding sequence is TGCAGTGCTAGAGATCCCCGACAGGACTCCTACGAGCAGTACTTC.

This clonotype has a count of ten or more. The chain couples TRBV6-6 to TRBJ2-5; TRBD2 aligns across 10 bases. There are 13 residues in the CDR3. From germline, CDR1 is MNHNY and CDR2 SVGAGI (reference sequence). The V and J ends lost 5 bases and 5 bases, in that order; junction bases with no gene match: 2. The CDR3 bases are TGTGCCAGCAGTGGAGCGGGAGGGGAGACCCAGTACTTC. Protein sequence: CASSGAGGETQYF.

This clonotype appeared many times. The chain employs TRBV7-9 and TRBJ1-2; TRBD1 agrees at 9 bases. The germline V gene has CDR1 SEHNR and CDR2 FQNEAQ (reference sequence). Trimming removed 5 bases from V and 5 bases from J; junction bases left unmatched: 3. This CDR3 is built from 13 residues. This CDR3 reads CASSAGQGYGYTF. The CDR3 bases are TGTGCCAGCAGCGCCGGACAGGGGTATGGCTACACCTTC.

This clonotype has a count of ten or more. The genes are TRBV4-3 and TRBJ1-5; D is uncertain. Looked up from germline, CDR1 is LGHNA and CDR2 is YSLEER. This CDR3 has 13 residues. Trimming cost V 3 bases and J 4 bases, with 7 bases left between them. The CDR3 coding sequence is TGCGCCAGCAGCCAGGGAACGAATCAGCCCCAGCATTTT. Translated: CASSQGTNQPQHF.

This clonotype has at least ten counts. This chain uses TRBV28 with TRBJ1-6; 9 bases fit TRBD1. Germline-derived CDR1 and CDR2 are MDHEN and SYDVKM. The CDR3 has 15 amino acids. Unmatched junction bases numbered 4, after V lost 5 bases and J lost 5 bases. Here the CDR3 DNA reads TGTGCCAGCAGTCTAAGGGACAGGGATAATTCACCCCTCCACTTT. Protein sequence: CASSLRDRDNSPLHF.

This clonotype was picked up many times. The V and J genes are TRBV9 and TRBJ2-1; 16 bases are shared with TRBD2. The junction had 9 bases not matched to a gene; V was cut back by 4 bases and J by 8 bases. The length of the CDR3 is 17 residues. Germline lookup yields CDR1 SGDLS and CDR2 YYNGEE. CDR3 sequence reads: CASSRGLAGGISDEQFF. The CDR3 bases are TGTGCCAGCAGCCGGGGACTAGCGGGAGGGATCTCAGATGAGCAGTTCTTC.

This clonotype was recorded at least ten times. V and J are TRBV29-1 and TRBJ1-4, with D unclear. CDR3 length equals 12 residues. V was trimmed by 7 bases and J by 4 bases, leaving 10 bases between them. CDR1 is SQVTM, CDR2 ANQGSEA, per germline. The CDR3 DNA sequence: TGCAGCGCGGGAACCAGTAATGAAAAACTGTTTTTT. Its translation: CSAGTSNEKLFF.

This clonotype was counted at least ten times. V is TRBV4-1 and J is TRBJ1-3, with TRBD1 as a possible D gene (5 bases). Trimming took off 0 bases at V and 0 bases at J, with 6 bases between the two ends. The CDR3 runs 15 residues. CDR1 MGHRA and CDR2 YSYEKL come from the germline V gene. For the CDR3, the DNA is TGCGCCAGCAGCCAAGATCAGGGCTCTGGAAACACCATATATTTT. Its protein product is CASSQDQGSGNTIYF.

This clonotype has ten or more counts. This rearrangement joins TRBV28 to TRBJ2-3; D uncertain. Germline values: CDR1 MDHEN, CDR2 SYDVKM. The ends were cut back, 6 bases at V and 1 base at J, with 14 bases in the middle. The CDR3 sequence is 15 residues long. In nucleotides, the CDR3 is TGTGCCAGCAGCCCGACGGAAACCCGCACAGATACGCAGTATTTT. Translated, it gives CASSPTETRTDTQYF.